This T cell receptor beta chain originates from a study of T cell repertoires in cytomegalovirus infection. TCRdb independently ran MiXCR on the reads; one entry per CDR3 protein. Of about 320,000 distinct CDR3 sequences listed, 8% to 10% were seen once; the top ten hold over 3.5%. Germline assignment: CDR1 SEHNR and CDR2 FQNEAQ (reference sequence). This CDR3 has 11 residues. The clonotype comes from a human donor in good health (CMV status not recorded). Some clones in this sample may be carry-over from other donors' samples. Sequenced sample: PBMCs. The rearrangement joins TRBV7-9 to TRBJ2-7, with D perhaps matching TRBD2 (5 bases). CDR3 in DNA: TGTGCTGGAGGCGGAACCTACGAGCAGTACTTC. As protein: CAGGGTYEQYF.